What follows are 23 T cell receptor beta chains derived from one specimen sequenced in a study of CD8+CD57+ T cells in acquired aplastic anemia. It was genomic DNA that served as the template for profiling TCR beta VDJ and CDR3. TCRdb independently ran MiXCR on the reads; one entry per CDR3 protein. The sample contains 150,000 to 200,000 distinct CDR3 sequences, less than 60% of which appear only once. By flow cytometry, patients selected for sequencing had shown an expansion of CD8+CD57+ cells. Specimen: sorted CD4+, CD8+, or CD8+CD57+ T cells (not recorded which) from PBMCs. The source of these receptors is a human donor with aplastic anemia.

This clonotype was detected only once. V and J are TRBV29-1 and TRBJ2-3; 7 bases map to TRBD2. Trimming removed 6 bases from V and 0 bases from J; junction bases left unmatched: 6. CDR1 SQVTM and CDR2 ANQGSEA come from the germline V gene. This CDR3 is 14 amino acids long. The CDR3 is CSVELAPSTDTQYF. The CDR3 DNA is TGCAGCGTCGAACTAGCGCCTAGCACAGATACGCAGTATTTT.

This clonotype was picked up a small number of times. This chain joins TRBV5-8 and TRBJ1-1, with TRBD1 matching over 7 bases. The trim removed 2 bases at V and 7 bases at J, leaving 8 bases unmatched. CDR1 is SGHTS and CDR2 is YDEGEE in the germline V gene. This CDR3 contains 14 residues. CDR3 residues: CASSLERGLSEAFF. CDR3 bases: TGTGCCAGCAGCTTAGAAAGGGGGCTGAGTGAAGCTTTCTTT.

This clonotype was recorded at least ten times. The chain carries TRBV10-1 and TRBJ1-5; D is ambiguous. V lost 4 bases to trimming and J lost 8 bases, with 15 bases between them. The CDR3 extends over 14 amino acids. Germline CDR1 WNHNN, CDR2 SYGVQD (reference sequence). As DNA, the CDR3 is TGCGCCAGCAGTGGGCTTTTTGACCGAAAGCCCCAGCATTTT. Translation gives CASSGLFDRKPQHF.

This clonotype was counted at least ten times. V is TRBV20-1 and J is TRBJ1-2, with 7 bases matching TRBD1. CDR3 size: 16 residues. V lost 7 bases to trimming and J lost 3 bases; unmatched junction nucleotides: 17. Germline loops: CDR1 DFQATT, CDR2 SNEGSKA (reference sequence). CDR3 DNA: TGCAGTGTAGAGGGAGGGGGCGGAAGGGGTGACTATGGCTACACCTTC. Amino acid sequence: CSVEGGGGRGDYGYTF.

This clonotype was counted only a few times. This rearrangement joins TRBV10-1 to TRBJ2-7; 11 nucleotides align to TRBD2. The CDR3 is made up of 13 amino acids. CDR1 and CDR2 from the germline V gene are WNHNN and SYGVQD (reference sequence). The J segment lost 5 bases and the V segment lost 6 bases, leaving 3 bases of the junction unmatched. CDR3 sequence reads: CASRGLAGDEQYF. Here the CDR3 DNA reads TGCGCCAGCAGAGGACTAGCGGGCGACGAGCAGTACTTC.

This clonotype was counted once. The gene calls are TRBV7-6 and TRBJ2-7; perhaps TRBD1 as D (6 bases). Per the germline V gene, CDR1 is SGHVS and CDR2 is FNYEAQ. The CDR3 is 13 residues long. Trimming stripped 6 bases from V and 4 bases from J, with 13 bases between. The chain's CDR3 is CASSVGAGYEQYF. In DNA, the CDR3 is TGTGCCAGCAGTGTGGGGGCGGGTTACGAGCAGTACTTC.

This chain joins TRBV30 and TRBJ1-5; 8 bases fit TRBD1. This CDR3 has 14 amino acids. Germline-derived CDR1 and CDR2 are GTSNPN and SVGIG (reference sequence). Trimming at V came to 4 bases and at J to 0 bases, leaving 2 bases not matched to a gene. CDR3 in amino acids: CAWIGQGSNQPQHF. The CDR3, as DNA: TGTGCCTGGATAGGACAGGGTAGCAATCAGCCCCAGCATTTT.

This clonotype occurred many times. The V gene is TRBV14, the J gene TRBJ2-1; the D gene is possibly TRBD2 (6 bases). Germline assignment: CDR1 SGHDN and CDR2 FVKESK. CDR3 size: 16 residues. V was trimmed by 4 bases and J by 7 bases, leaving 20 bases between them. CDR3 sequence (DNA): TGTGCCAGCAGCCTACACCGGGACTGGAAATATAATGAGCAGTTCTTC. Protein sequence: CASSLHRDWKYNEQFF. The whole variable domain, remainder taken from reference TRBV14 and TRBJ2-1, is EAGVTQFPSHSVIEKGQTVTLRCDPISGHDNLYWYRRVMGKEIKFLLHFVKESKQDESGMPNNRFLAERTGGTYSTLKVQPAELEDSGVYFCASSLHRDWKYNEQFFGPGTRLTVL.

The chain recombines TRBV15 with TRBJ2-5; 13 nucleotides line up with TRBD2. Germline values: CDR1 LNHNV, CDR2 YYDKDF (reference sequence). V lost 4 bases to trimming and J lost 2 bases; unmatched junction nucleotides: 4. The CDR3 has 16 amino acids. The CDR3 loop reads CATSTGTSGVQETQYF. The CDR3 DNA is TGTGCCACCAGCACAGGGACTAGCGGGGTGCAAGAGACCCAGTACTTC.

The chain is built from TRBV30 and TRBJ2-2; 7 nucleotides agree with TRBD1. V dropped 8 bases and J dropped 4; count of bases not matched to a gene: 13. The CDR3 runs 15 residues. From germline, CDR1 is GTSNPN and CDR2 SVGIG (reference sequence). CDR3 sequence: CALTRGAGGTGELFF. Written as DNA, the CDR3 is TGTGCCCTGACTCGGGGCGCAGGGGGCACCGGGGAGCTGTTTTTT.

This clonotype was picked up many times. The chain is built from TRBV20-1 and TRBJ1-4, with 9 bases that match TRBD1. The CDR3 extends over 14 amino acids. V was clipped by 4 bases and J by 5 bases; unmatched bases: 5. Germline V CDR1 and CDR2: DFQATT, SNEGSKA (reference sequence). CDR3 sequence: CSATLGTGNEKLFF. In DNA form, the CDR3 reads TGCAGTGCTACCCTTGGGACAGGGAATGAAAAACTGTTTTTT.

In its sample, this clonotype was seen many times. The chain is built from TRBV7-8 and TRBJ2-3, with 9 bases that match TRBD2. Looked up from germline, CDR1 is SGHVS and CDR2 is FQNEAQ. This CDR3 is built from 16 residues. Trimming removed 5 bases from V and 6 bases from J; junction bases left unmatched: 12. Here the CDR3 reads CASSVRLAEYDDTQYF. Written as DNA, the CDR3 is TGTGCCAGCAGCGTGCGACTAGCGGAATATGACGATACGCAGTATTTT.

The chain combines TRBV5-1 with TRBJ2-7; TRBD1 is a possible D gene (5 bases). This CDR3 is built from 11 residues. The germline V gene encodes CDR1 SGHRS and CDR2 YFSETQ. V lost 4 bases, J lost 6 bases, and 8 bases lay in between. The CDR3 spells CASSTTGEQYF. The CDR3 DNA reads as TGCGCCAGCAGCACTACAGGCGAGCAGTACTTC.

This clonotype occurred many times. The chain recombines TRBV19 with TRBJ1-5; maybe TRBD1 (5 bases). Germline lookup yields CDR1 LNHDA and CDR2 SQIVND (reference sequence). V lost 3 bases, J lost 2 bases, and 17 bases lay in between. The CDR3 contains 17 residues. CDR3 nucleotides: TGTGCCAGTAGTATTTTATTAGGGGACGGAGGCAATCAGCCCCAGCATTTT. It is translated as CASSILLGDGGNQPQHF.

This clonotype has a handful of counts. The chain recombines TRBV20-1 with TRBJ2-5, with D maybe TRBD2 (6 bases). The CDR3 covers 15 residues. In germline, CDR1 is DFQATT, CDR2 SNEGSKA (reference sequence). V shed 5 bases and J shed 5 bases, with 21 bases lying between them. The CDR3 loop is CSAGSGLISSETQYF. The DNA for the CDR3 is TGCAGTGCTGGTAGCGGCCTCATCTCTTCGGAGACCCAGTACTTC.

This clonotype appeared a few times. V gene TRBV29-1 combines with J gene TRBJ2-2, with 10 bases that match TRBD2. Looked up from germline, CDR1 is SQVTM and CDR2 is ANQGSEA. V lost 3 bases to trimming and J lost 4 bases; unmatched junction nucleotides: 8. The CDR3 has 16 amino acids. The CDR3 reads CSVEVVAGGSTGELFF. For the CDR3, the DNA is TGCAGCGTTGAGGTAGTAGCGGGGGGCAGCACCGGGGAGCTGTTTTTT.

This clonotype was seen only a few times. The gene calls are TRBV24-1 and TRBJ2-7; possible D gene TRBD2, 6 bases. Germline CDR1 and CDR2: KGHDR and SFDVKD. This CDR3 contains 13 residues. Trimming took off 0 bases at V and 4 bases at J, with 6 bases between the two ends. The CDR3 DNA reads TGTGCCACCAGTGATTTGGCGGGGTACGAGCAGTACTTC. Translation: CATSDLAGYEQYF.

In this sample, this clonotype turned up once. This chain links TRBV7-3 with TRBJ2-3; D is ambiguous. The germline V and J ends were trimmed by 2 bases and 3 bases, with 6 bases remaining between them. The germline CDR1 and CDR2 sequences are SGHTA and FQGTGA. The CDR3 is made up of 13 amino acids. CDR3 protein: CASSLAYTDTQYF. CDR3 coding DNA: TGTGCCAGCAGCTTAGCTTATACAGATACGCAGTATTTT.

The CDR3 sequence is CAISAPPAGSATEAFF. Here the CDR3 DNA reads TGTGCCATCAGTGCTCCCCCGGCTGGGTCAGCCACTGAAGCTTTCTTT. This chain links TRBV10-3 with TRBJ1-1; D is unresolved. Trimming cost V 4 bases and J 4 bases, with 19 bases left between them. Germline V gene lookup returns CDR1 ENHRY and CDR2 SYGVKD. CDR3 size: 16 residues.

The chain combines TRBV7-9 with TRBJ2-2; no clear D gene. Germline CDR1 and CDR2: SEHNR and FQNEAQ (reference sequence). The CDR3 is 14 amino acids. V gave up 5 bases and J gave up 4 bases, with 11 bases separating them. This CDR3 reads CASSNRAGTGELFF. The CDR3 nucleotides are TGTGCCAGCAGCAATAGGGCCGGCACCGGGGAGCTGTTTTTT. The whole variable domain, filled in from reference TRBV7-9 and TRBJ2-2, reads DTGVSQNPRHKITKRGQNVTFRCDPISEHNRLYWYRQTLGQGPEFLTYFQNEAQLEKSRLLSDRFSAERPKGSFSTLEIQRTEQGDSAMYLCASSNRAGTGELFFGEGSRLTVL.

J is TRBJ1-1 and V is TRBV7-9; D gene unclear. The CDR3 has 14 residues. Germline V gene data show CDR1 as SEHNR and CDR2 as FQNEAQ (reference sequence). Trimming shortened V by 6 bases and J by 0 bases, and 11 bases separated the two germline ends. The CDR3 here is CASSRAEMNTEAFF. The CDR3 nucleotides read TGTGCCAGCAGTCGGGCGGAGATGAACACTGAAGCTTTCTTT. Looking up the rest from reference TRBV7-9 and TRBJ1-1 gives the full variable domain: DTGVSQNPRHKITKRGQNVTFRCDPISEHNRLYWYRQTLGQGPEFLTYFQNEAQLEKSRLLSDRFSAERPKGSFSTLEIQRTEQGDSAMYLCASSRAEMNTEAFFGQGTRLTVV.

The chain links TRBV15 to TRBJ1-2; maybe TRBD1 (6 bases). Germline CDR1 reads LNHNV; CDR2 reads YYDKDF (reference sequence). The CDR3 runs to 14 residues. Trimming stripped 4 bases from V and 8 bases from J, with 17 bases between. CDR3 protein: CATSNSPGDPGYTF. Written as DNA, the CDR3 is TGTGCCACCAGCAATTCGCCAGGGGACCCAGGCTACACCTTC. Full variable domain (missing parts from reference TRBV15 and TRBJ1-2): DAMVIQNPRYQVTQFGKPVTLSCSQTLNHNVMYWYQQKSSQAPKLLFHYYDKDFNNEADTPDNFQSRRPNTSFCFLDIRSPGLGDTAMYLCATSNSPGDPGYTFGSGTRLTVV.

The gene calls are TRBV12-3 or TRBV12-4 and TRBJ2-1; 9 bases map to TRBD1. The CDR3 runs to 15 residues. With V trimmed by 6 bases and J by 7 bases, 10 bases remained unmatched. The CDR3 is CASSQYRGRGNEQFF. Here the CDR3 DNA reads TGTGCCAGCAGCCAATACAGGGGGCGCGGGAATGAGCAGTTCTTC.